The 8 T cell receptor beta chains listed next were all sequenced from one sample in a study of blood T cell repertoires in COVID-19. Measured with immunoSEQ multiplex PCR; TCRdb has only the in-frame clones, and not every one. This sample carries around 260,000 clones, approximately 83% of them seen once, and the ten largest clones take 7.5% to 10%. The material sequenced was peripheral blood. These receptors all stem from a woman in her fifties or sixties who had recovered from COVID-19.

The rearrangement links TRBV28 to TRBJ2-7, with D maybe TRBD1 (5 bases). V was trimmed by 7 bases and J by 5 bases, leaving 9 bases between them. Germline V gene data show CDR1 as MDHEN and CDR2 as SYDVKM. The CDR3 is 11 amino acids. The CDR3 spells CASIGENEQYF. CDR3 sequence (DNA): TGTGCCAGCATAGGGGAAAACGAGCAGTACTTC.

This clone was picked up one time. The chain couples TRBV3-1 (or the pseudogene TRBV3-2) to TRBJ1-1, with 10 bases aligning to TRBD1. Looked up from germline, CDR1 is LGHDT and CDR2 is YNNKEL (reference sequence). This CDR3 contains 17 residues. The junction had 10 bases not matched to a gene; V was cut back by 4 bases and J by 2 bases. Here the CDR3 reads CASSRTPGTGANTEAFF. Written as DNA, the CDR3 is TGTGCCAGCAGCCGTACCCCCGGGACAGGGGCAAACACTGAAGCTTTCTTT.

The rearrangement uses TRBV5-4 and TRBJ2-6, with 8 bases that match TRBD1. V lost 5 bases, J lost 1 base, and 8 bases stayed unmatched. Germline V gene data show CDR1 as SGHNT and CDR2 as YYREEE (reference sequence). This CDR3 region has 17 residues. The CDR3 spells CASRNGQGRSGANVLTF. DNA of the CDR3: TGTGCCAGCAGAAACGGACAGGGAAGGTCTGGGGCCAACGTCCTGACTTTC.

The V gene is TRBV10-3, the J gene TRBJ1-5; TRBD1 matches at 7 bases. V was pared by 10 bases and J by 5 bases, with 8 bases of the junction left unmatched. From germline, CDR1 is ENHRY and CDR2 SYGVKD. There are 13 residues in the CDR3. Here the CDR3 DNA reads TGTGCCACCAACAGGGGAGAAGATCAGCCCCAGCATTTT. This translates into CATNRGEDQPQHF.

Concerning this clone itself: Other DNA sequences in the same sample also yield this CDR3. The chain recombines TRBV5-1 with TRBJ2-5, with TRBD2 matching over 13 bases. The CDR3 runs 15 residues. After removal of 3 bases from V and 4 bases from J, the junction contained 3 bases not matched to a gene. CDR1 is SGHRS, CDR2 YFSETQ, per germline. CDR3 DNA sequence: TGCGCCAGCAGCTGGACTAGCGGGGGATCAGAGACCCAGTACTTC. This sequence encodes CASSWTSGGSETQYF. Supplemented by reference TRBV5-1 and TRBJ2-5, the full variable domain reads KAGVTQTPRYLIKTRGQQVTLSCSPISGHRSVSWYQQTPGQGLQFLFEYFSETQRNKGNFPGRFSGRQFSNSRSEMNVSTLELGDSALYLCASSWTSGGSETQYFGPGTRLLVL.

The chain has TRBV5-1 and TRBJ1-2; 9 bases match TRBD1. V shed 0 bases, J shed 8 bases, and the junction held 5 bases outside the gene matches. The CDR3 sequence is 14 residues long. Germline CDR1 reads SGHRS; CDR2 reads YFSETQ. CDR3 nucleotide sequence: TGCGCCAGCAGCTTGGTACAGGGGGCCGGGGGCTACACCTTC. This codes for CASSLVQGAGGYTF. The whole variable domain, remainder taken from reference TRBV5-1 and TRBJ1-2, is KAGVTQTPRYLIKTRGQQVTLSCSPISGHRSVSWYQQTPGQGLQFLFEYFSETQRNKGNFPGRFSGRQFSNSRSEMNVSTLELGDSALYLCASSLVQGAGGYTFGSGTRLTVV.

The V call is TRBV29-1, the J call TRBJ2-3; 7 positions agree with TRBD2. V shed 4 bases, J shed 0 bases, and the junction held 7 bases outside the gene matches. Germline V gene sequence: CDR1 SQVTM, CDR2 ANQGSEA. The CDR3 is 15 residues long. This chain's CDR3 is CSVAGSGFSTDTQYF. The CDR3 DNA sequence: TGCAGCGTTGCGGGTAGCGGGTTCAGCACAGATACGCAGTATTTT.

In DNA, the CDR3 is TGTGCCAGCAGTTTAAGCAGGGACTCCTACGAGCAGTACTTC. It encodes CASSLSRDSYEQYF. The chain carries TRBV27 and TRBJ2-7, with D maybe TRBD1 (5 bases). The CDR3 loop spans 14 amino acids. CDR1 and CDR2 from the germline V gene are MNHEY and SMNVEV (reference sequence). Trimming left V 2 bases short and J 0 bases short, with 8 bases between.